This T cell receptor (beta chain) emerged from a study of T cell repertoires in cytomegalovirus infection. The overall study: Public TCR beta signatures provided an indication of both CMV infection and a matching HLA type. Study-wide findings and caveats: Identification of carriers of CMV plus the relevant HLA was achieved through cumulative public TCR beta family frequency.

In regard to this clonotype: Its antigen is as yet unknown.

TCRdb re-called the reads with MiXCR, one entry per CDR3 protein. The sample includes 740,000 or so distinct CDR3 sequences, approximately 34% of them seen just once. Germline lookup yields CDR1 ENHRY and CDR2 SYGVKD. This CDR3 is 13 amino acids long. V lost 2 bases to trimming and J lost 8 bases, with 12 bases between them. The sequencing sample was made of PBMCs. This TCR derives from a human donor in good health (CMV status not recorded). Some clones in this sample may be carry-over from other donors' samples. The chain uses TRBV10-3 and TRBJ1-2; D perhaps matches TRBD1 (5 bases). The CDR3 nucleotides read TGTGCCATCAGTGAGACCGGGACCGGGGGCTACACCTTC. It is translated as CAISETGTGGYTF.